These 21 T cell receptor beta chains were all obtained from the same sample, sequenced in a study of early T cells in non-severe SARS-CoV-2 infection. TCRdb reprocessed the 5' RACE reads with MiXCR, giving one entry per CDR3 protein. This sample has approximately 67,000 distinct CDR3 sequences; about 9.9% occur once, and the top ten carry 3.5% to 4%. The specimen sequenced was whole blood. These receptors were taken from an adult who was a healthcare worker with PCR-confirmed SARS-CoV-2 infection or an uninfected control (not recorded which).

This clonotype was observed a handful of times. The gene calls are TRBV2 and TRBJ2-3, with TRBD2 as a possible D gene (5 bases). Trimming shortened V by 10 bases and J by 0 bases, and 11 bases separated the two germline ends. The CDR3 spans 13 residues. Per germline, CDR1 SNHLY and CDR2 FYNNEI. This CDR3 is CATQRRSTDTQYF. In nucleotides, the CDR3 is TGTGCCACCCAGCGGCGTAGCACAGATACGCAGTATTTT. The full variable domain, its missing parts supplied by reference TRBV2 and TRBJ2-3, is EPEVTQTPSHQVTQMGQEVILRCVPISNHLYFYWYRQILGQKVEFLVSFYNNEISEKSEIFDDQFSVERPDGSNFTLKIRSTKLEDSAMYFCATQRRSTDTQYFGPGTRLTVL.

In its sample, this clonotype was seen many times. V is TRBV29-1 and J is TRBJ2-5; TRBD2 agrees at 7 bases. Germline loops: CDR1 SQVTM, CDR2 ANQGSEA. V trimming: 6 bases; J trimming: 1 base; junction bases outside the gene matches: 5. This CDR3 has 13 amino acids. CDR3 nucleotides: TGCAGCGTGGGAGGGACCCGCCAAGAGACCCAGTACTTC. This codes for CSVGGTRQETQYF.

This clonotype has a count of ten or more. V gene TRBV27 combines with J gene TRBJ2-7, with D uncertain. V was shortened by 3 bases and J by 4 bases, with 7 bases between the two germline ends. CDR3 length: 12 residues. The germline V gene has CDR1 MNHEY and CDR2 SMNVEV (reference sequence). CDR3 protein: CASSFYGYEQYF. DNA for the CDR3: TGTGCCAGCAGTTTCTATGGGTACGAGCAGTACTTC.

In this sample, this clonotype turned up many times. J is TRBJ2-1 and V is TRBV6-5, with TRBD1 matching over 11 bases. V trimming: 6 bases; J trimming: 7 bases; junction bases outside the gene matches: 5. Germline CDR1 reads MNHEY; CDR2 reads SVGAGI. The CDR3 totals 14 residues. Here the CDR3 DNA reads TGTGCCAGCAGAAGGGACAGGGGGTTAAATGAGCAGTTCTTC. Residues: CASRRDRGLNEQFF.

This clonotype was counted ten times or more. The chain has TRBV7-8 and TRBJ2-6; weak D call: TRBD1 (6 bases). Germline assignment: CDR1 SGHVS and CDR2 FQNEAQ. V shed 5 bases and J shed 0 bases, with 8 bases lying between them. The CDR3 length is 15 residues. Written as DNA, the CDR3 is TGTGCCAGCAGCACAGGGAACTCTGGGGCCAACGTCCTGACTTTC. It specifies CASSTGNSGANVLTF.

This clonotype was seen only a few times. V usage is TRBV5-4 and J usage is TRBJ1-2, with TRBD1 identical over 8 bases. V lost 2 bases, J lost 4 bases, and 7 bases stayed unmatched. Germline V gene data show CDR1 as SGHNT and CDR2 as YYREEE (reference sequence). The CDR3 spans 15 residues. CDR3 region: CASSLLQGAIYGYTF. The CDR3 region has the DNA TGTGCCAGCAGCTTACTCCAGGGGGCGATCTATGGCTACACCTTC.

This clonotype has only a few counts. This chain uses TRBV29-1 with TRBJ2-1; TRBD2 agrees at 10 bases. This CDR3 spans 13 amino acids. The V gene end was trimmed by 8 bases and the J gene end by 7 bases; junction bases not matched to a gene: 8. Germline CDR1 reads SQVTM; CDR2 reads ANQGSEA. Here the CDR3 reads CSTSGGDGNEQFF. In nucleotides, the CDR3 is TGCAGCACGAGCGGGGGGGATGGGAATGAGCAGTTCTTC.

In this sample, this clonotype turned up many times. The genes are TRBV5-1 and TRBJ2-2; 8 bases map to TRBD1. J was trimmed by 0 bases and V by 4 bases; bases with no gene match: 5. Germline V gene sequence: CDR1 SGHRS, CDR2 YFSETQ. The CDR3 covers 16 residues. The CDR3 sequence: CASSPGDRPNTGELFF. The CDR3 DNA reads as TGCGCCAGCAGCCCGGGGGACAGGCCGAACACCGGGGAGCTGTTTTTT.

This clonotype was recorded many times. This sequence joins TRBV19 and TRBJ2-7; possibly TRBD2 for D (6 bases). The germline CDR1 and CDR2 sequences are LNHDA and SQIVND (reference sequence). The CDR3 length is 13 residues. Trimming removed 5 bases at V and 5 bases at J, with 13 bases between. The CDR3 nucleotides are TGTGCCAGTAGTGCAGACGGGGGAAACGAGCAGTACTTC. Protein sequence: CASSADGGNEQYF.

The V call is TRBV7-9, the J call TRBJ1-4, with D uncertain. The germline V gene encodes CDR1 SEHNR and CDR2 FQNEAQ (reference sequence). Trimming took off 10 bases at V and 4 bases at J, with 13 bases between the two ends. This CDR3 is built from 13 residues. The CDR3 loop is CATPGRFNEKLFF. The CDR3 DNA reads TGTGCCACCCCCGGGAGGTTTAATGAAAAACTGTTTTTT.

This chain joins TRBV9 and TRBJ2-5; 7 positions match TRBD1. The J segment lost 3 bases and the V segment lost 4 bases, leaving 6 bases of the junction unmatched. This CDR3 contains 14 residues. CDR1 is SGDLS and CDR2 is YYNGEE in the germline V gene. The CDR3 DNA reads TGTGCCAGCAGCTCCACCGGGACAGAAGAGACCCAGTACTTC. This translates into CASSSTGTEETQYF.

The chain uses TRBV4-1 and TRBJ2-5, with 12 positions matching TRBD2. Looked up from germline, CDR1 is MGHRA and CDR2 is YSYEKL. The CDR3 length is 17 residues. The J segment lost 1 base and the V segment lost 0 bases, leaving 3 bases of the junction unmatched. CDR3 nucleotide sequence: TGCGCCAGCAGCCAAGATAGGACTAGCGGGACCCAAGAGACCCAGTACTTC. This codes for CASSQDRTSGTQETQYF.

This clonotype occurred many times. The chain links TRBV4-1 to TRBJ1-4; tentatively, D is TRBD1 (6 bases). Trimming stripped 0 bases from V and 6 bases from J, with 11 bases between. CDR1 is MGHRA, CDR2 YSYEKL, per germline. The CDR3 extends over 15 amino acids. In DNA form, the CDR3 reads TGCGCCAGCAGCCAAGATCCAGGGGCCGATGAAAAACTGTTTTTT. Translated, it gives CASSQDPGADEKLFF.

This clonotype was found many times. The J gene is TRBJ1-1, the V gene TRBV11-2, with D unclear. V was pared by 3 bases and J by 4 bases, with 3 bases between. Germline V lookup: CDR1 SGHAT, CDR2 FQNNGV. This CDR3 comprises 11 residues. CDR3 nucleotides: TGTGCCAGCAGCTTTGGCACTGAAGCTTTCTTT. It is translated as CASSFGTEAFF.

This clonotype came up many times. This chain links TRBV7-9 with TRBJ2-6; D perhaps matches TRBD1 (6 bases). The germline V gene has CDR1 SEHNR and CDR2 FQNEAQ (reference sequence). Trimming took off 4 bases at V and 4 bases at J, with 14 bases between the two ends. The CDR3 loop spans 16 amino acids. The CDR3 DNA reads as TGTGCCAGCAGCTCAAAGGGGGTAGGAGGGGCCAACGTCCTGACTTTC. It specifies CASSSKGVGGANVLTF.

This clonotype was counted many times. The chain uses TRBV5-1 and TRBJ2-3; no clear D gene. Germline V gives CDR1 SGHRS, CDR2 YFSETQ. The CDR3 is 13 amino acids. Between the trimmed V and J ends, which lost 1 base and 3 bases, there was a span of 6 bases. This chain's CDR3 is CASSLPATDTQYF. The DNA of the CDR3 is TGCGCCAGCAGCTTGCCAGCAACAGATACGCAGTATTTT.

This clonotype occurred many times. The chain employs TRBV27 and TRBJ1-6; TRBD1 is a possible D gene (6 bases). The CDR3 runs 13 residues. Germline CDR1 reads MNHEY; CDR2 reads SMNVEV (reference sequence). Trimming took off 2 bases at V and 10 bases at J, with 9 bases between the two ends. The CDR3 region is CASSLAGVSPLHF. In nucleotides, the CDR3 is TGTGCCAGCAGTTTAGCAGGGGTCTCACCCCTCCACTTT.

This clonotype was counted ten times or more. J is TRBJ1-3 and V is TRBV29-1; D remains unclear. V lost 5 bases and J lost 0, with 11 bases in between. The CDR3 length is 14 residues. Germline V gives CDR1 SQVTM, CDR2 ANQGSEA. The CDR3 nucleotides read TGCAGCGTTACGAGACAAGTCTCTGGAAACACCATATATTTT. The encoded protein is CSVTRQVSGNTIYF.

This clonotype occurred many times. The chain combines TRBV7-3 with TRBJ2-3; 12 positions agree with TRBD2. This CDR3 comprises 17 residues. Germline CDR1 is SGHTA and CDR2 is FQGTGA. V gave up 0 bases and J gave up 6 bases; unmatched junction bases: 7. DNA of the CDR3: TGTGCCAGCAGCTTAACTCCTAGCGGGGGGGCCAAGGATACGCAGTATTTT. Translation: CASSLTPSGGAKDTQYF.

This clonotype was recorded many times. The chain couples TRBV6-6 to TRBJ1-1, with D unclear. The CDR3 is made up of 12 amino acids. Germline CDR1 and CDR2: MNHNY and SVGAGI (reference sequence). Trimming pared 4 bases from V and 7 bases from J, leaving 10 bases between. CDR3 region: CASSLLRNEAFF. CDR3 bases: TGTGCCAGCAGTTTATTACGGAATGAAGCTTTCTTT.

This clonotype has a count of ten or more. V and J are TRBV5-6 and TRBJ1-2; D is ambiguous. Germline loops: CDR1 SGHDT, CDR2 YYEEEE. This CDR3 contains 13 residues. Deletions cut 0 bases from V and 4 bases from J, with 7 bases between. The CDR3 spells CASSLGGAYGYTF. The CDR3 DNA reads as TGTGCCAGCAGCTTGGGAGGAGCCTATGGCTACACCTTC.